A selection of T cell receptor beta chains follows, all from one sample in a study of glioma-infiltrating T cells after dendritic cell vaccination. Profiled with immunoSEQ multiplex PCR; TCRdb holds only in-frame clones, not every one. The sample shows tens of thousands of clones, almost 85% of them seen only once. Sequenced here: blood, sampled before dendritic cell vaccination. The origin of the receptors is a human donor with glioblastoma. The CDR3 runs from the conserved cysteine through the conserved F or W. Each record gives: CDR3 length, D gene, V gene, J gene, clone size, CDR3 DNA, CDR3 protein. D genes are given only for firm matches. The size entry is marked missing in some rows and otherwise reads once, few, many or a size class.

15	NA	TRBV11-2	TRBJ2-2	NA	TGTGCCAGCAGCTTAGTACAGGGTCCCACCGGGGAGCTGTTTTTT	CASSLVQGPTGELFF
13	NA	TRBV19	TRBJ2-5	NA	TGTGCCAGTAGTATTAGGACTACTGGGGCCCAGTACTTC	CASSIRTTGAQYF
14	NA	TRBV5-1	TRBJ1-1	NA	TGCGCCAGCAGCTTGGAACAGGGGAACACTGAAGCTTTCTTT	CASSLEQGNTEAFF
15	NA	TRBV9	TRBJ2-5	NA	TGTGCCAGCAGCGTAGGCCCGTCCCGCGGAGAGACCCAGTACTTC	CASSVGPSRGETQYF
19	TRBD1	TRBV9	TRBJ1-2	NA	TGTGCCAGCAGCGTAGGAGGGGATCTGGGGGGACAGGGAGGCTATGGCTACACCTTC	CASSVGGDLGGQGGYGYTF
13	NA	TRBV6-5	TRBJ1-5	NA	TGTGCCAGCAGCGGAAGCGGGGGTCAGCCCCAGCATTTT	CASSGSGGQPQHF
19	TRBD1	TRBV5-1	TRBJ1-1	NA	TGCGCCAGCAGCTTGGCCCCGGAACAGGGGGTATTGCTGAACACTGAAGCTTTCTTT	CASSLAPEQGVLLNTEAFF
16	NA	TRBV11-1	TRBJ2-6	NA	TGTGCCAGCAGCTTAGTACAGGCCCCTGGGGCCAACGTCCTGACTTTC	CASSLVQAPGANVLTF
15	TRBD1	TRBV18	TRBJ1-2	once	TGTGCCAGCTCTCACTCCGAGACAGGGTTGGAAGGCTACACCTTC	CASSHSETGLEGYTF
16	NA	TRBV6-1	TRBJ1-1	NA	TGTGCCAGCAGTGAAGGTTTCGGGGGGTCGAACACTGAAGCTTTCTTT	CASSEGFGGSNTEAFF
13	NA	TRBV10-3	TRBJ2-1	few	TGTGCCATCAGTGGAGGCGCGGACAATGAGCAGTTCTTC	CAISGGADNEQFF
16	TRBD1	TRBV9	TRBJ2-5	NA	TGTGCCAGCAGCGTTCTATCCGGGACAGGGGAAGAGACCCAGTACTTC	CASSVLSGTGEETQYF
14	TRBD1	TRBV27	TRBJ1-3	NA	TGTGTCAGCAGCTCACAGGGGGCGGGAAACACCATATATTTT	CVSSSQGAGNTIYF
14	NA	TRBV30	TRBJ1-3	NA	TGTGCCTGGAGTGCAAAAGGAGCCGGAAACACCATATATTTT	CAWSAKGAGNTIYF
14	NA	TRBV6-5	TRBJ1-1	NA	TGTGCCAGCGGGCCCGGTGGGTCGAACACTGAAGCTTTCTTT	CASGPGGSNTEAFF
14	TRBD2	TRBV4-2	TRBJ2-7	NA	TGTGCCAGCAGCCACGTTGGGGGGGACTACGAGCAGTACTTC	CASSHVGGDYEQYF
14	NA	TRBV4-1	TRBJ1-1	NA	TGCGCCAGCAGCCAGGGGGCGGTGAACACTGAAGCTTTCTTT	CASSQGAVNTEAFF
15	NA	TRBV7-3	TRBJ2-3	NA	TGTGCCAGCAGCTGGCGTGGAGGGAGCACAGATACGCAGTATTTT	CASSWRGGSTDTQYF
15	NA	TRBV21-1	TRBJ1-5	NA	TGTGCCAGCAGCAAACCCGGACAGGGTCTCCAGCCCCAGCATTTT	CASSKPGQGLQPQHF
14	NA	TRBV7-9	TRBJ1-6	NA	TGTGCCAGCAGCTTAGACACACGTAATTCACCCCTCCACTTT	CASSLDTRNSPLHF
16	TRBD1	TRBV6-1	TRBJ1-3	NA	TGTGCCAGCAGTGAACCAGGACAGGCCTCTGGAAACACCATATATTTT	CASSEPGQASGNTIYF
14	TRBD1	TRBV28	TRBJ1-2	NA	TGTGCCAGCGCTCCCCAGGGGGGTTACTATGGCTACACCTTC	CASAPQGGYYGYTF
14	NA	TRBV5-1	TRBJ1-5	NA	TGCGCCAGCAGCCCTGTGGGAGAAGGTCAGCCCCAGCATTTT	CASSPVGEGQPQHF
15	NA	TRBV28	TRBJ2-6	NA	TGTGCCAGCAGTCCTGACAGCTCTGGGGCCAACGTCCTGACTTTC	CASSPDSSGANVLTF
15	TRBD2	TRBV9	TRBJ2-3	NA	TGTGCCAGCAGCGTAACTAGCGTTGTCACAGATACGCAGTATTTT	CASSVTSVVTDTQYF
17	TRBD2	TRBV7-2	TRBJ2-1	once	TGTGCCAGCAGCTTAAATAGCGGGAAGCTCCGGTACAATGAGCAGTTCTTC	CASSLNSGKLRYNEQFF
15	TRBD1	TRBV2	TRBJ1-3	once	TGTGCCAGCAGTAGGACAGGGGATTCAGGAAACACCATATATTTT	CASSRTGDSGNTIYF
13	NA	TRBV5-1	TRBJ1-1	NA	TGCGCCAGCAGCTTCGAACGGGGAACTGAAGCTTTCTTT	CASSFERGTEAFF
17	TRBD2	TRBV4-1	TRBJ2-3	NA	TGCGCCAGCAGCCAGTCATTTAGCGGGAGCGGAACAGATACGCAGTATTTT	CASSQSFSGSGTDTQYF
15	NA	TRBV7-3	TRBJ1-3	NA	TGTGCCAGCAGCACCGGGGGGGCCGGTGGAAACACCATATATTTT	CASSTGGAGGNTIYF
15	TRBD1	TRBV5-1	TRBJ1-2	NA	TGCGCCAGCAGCCCCCGACAGGGGGGGAACTATGGCTACACCTTC	CASSPRQGGNYGYTF
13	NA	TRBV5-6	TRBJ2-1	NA	TGTGCCAGCAGCTTGGTCAGGGACAATGAGCAGTTCTTC	CASSLVRDNEQFF
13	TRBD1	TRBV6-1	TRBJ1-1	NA	TGTGCCAGCAGTGGGGGACAGGGGGGTGAAGCTTTCTTT	CASSGGQGGEAFF
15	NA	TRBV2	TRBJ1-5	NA	TGTGCCAGCAGTGGGGGCAGAACTAGCAATCAGCCCCAGCATTTT	CASSGGRTSNQPQHF
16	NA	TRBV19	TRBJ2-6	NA	TGTGCCAGTAGTTTCGGGGGAGCATCGGGGGCCAACGTCCTGACTTTC	CASSFGGASGANVLTF
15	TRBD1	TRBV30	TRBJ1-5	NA	TGTGCCTGGAGCCCGGGCAGGGGGCTGTATCAGCCCCAGCATTTT	CAWSPGRGLYQPQHF
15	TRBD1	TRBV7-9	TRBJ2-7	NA	TGTGCCAGCAGCTTACCCCAGGGGGCTATCTACGAGCAGTACTTC	CASSLPQGAIYEQYF
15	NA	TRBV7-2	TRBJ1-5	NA	TGTGCCAGCAGCTTAGTTGTGGCTAGCAATCAGCCCCAGCATTTT	CASSLVVASNQPQHF
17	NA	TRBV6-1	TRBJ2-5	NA	TGTGCCAGCAGTGAAGTCATTTTAGGAGGGAGGCGAGAGACCCAGTACTTC	CASSEVILGGRRETQYF
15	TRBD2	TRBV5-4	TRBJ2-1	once	TGTGCCAGCAGCTTGGCTTCCGGGACTAGCGACAAGCAGTTCTTC	CASSLASGTSDKQFF
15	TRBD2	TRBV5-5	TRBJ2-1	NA	TGTGCCAGCAGCACCCGGGGGGGCTCCTACAATGAGCAGTTCTTC	CASSTRGGSYNEQFF
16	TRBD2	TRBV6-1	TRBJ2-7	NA	TGTGCCAGCAGTGAACGGGAGGGGACGTGGGCCTACGAGCAGTACTTC	CASSEREGTWAYEQYF
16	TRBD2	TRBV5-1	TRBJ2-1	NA	TGCGCCAGCAGCCCAAGAGGTGCTAGCGGCCCCAATGAGCAGTTCTTC	CASSPRGASGPNEQFF
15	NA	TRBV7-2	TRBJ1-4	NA	TGTGCCAGCAGCTTAATCGTAGGAGTTAATGAAAAACTGTTTTTT	CASSLIVGVNEKLFF
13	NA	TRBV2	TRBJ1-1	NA	TGTGCCAGCAGGGGGCCGGGACAAAGCCGAGCTTTCTTT	CASRGPGQSRAFF
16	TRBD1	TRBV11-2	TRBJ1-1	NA	TGTGCCAGCAGCCCGAACACCGGGACAGGGTACACTGAAGCTTTCTTT	CASSPNTGTGYTEAFF
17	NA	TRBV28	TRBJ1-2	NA	TGTGCCAGCAGTTTGGGGCTGTCCGGATCCCCTAACTATGGCTACACCTTC	CASSLGLSGSPNYGYTF